This T cell receptor (beta chain) was found in a study of somatic mutations in cytotoxic T cells in rheumatoid arthritis. Study-level information: A roughly 30 ml EDTA sample of patient blood was drawn right after diagnosis, before any treatment. Among the T-cell populations stained with V beta antibodies, some were separated by flow sorting at nearly 100% purity, including V beta1+ cells whose TCRB was sequenced.

The study, taken as a whole, reports: Increasing age coincided with elevated CD8+ clonality among rheumatoid arthritis patients, though not among healthy controls. In about an eighth of the roughly 60 patients, the largest CD8+ clone exceeded 20% of CD8+ cells.

The CDR3 is 12 amino acids. Trimming pared 8 bases from V and 6 bases from J, leaving 14 bases between. The germline V gene encodes CDR1 SGHAT and CDR2 FQDESV (reference sequence). Details on this clone: Its antigen is not known.

The protocol was immunoSEQ multiplex PCR, while the TCRdb copy is restricted to in-frame clones and leaves out a portion. Of fewer than 20,000 clones in the sample, around 77% were seen once. The chain couples TRBV11-1 to TRBJ2-7; D might be TRBD1 or TRBD2, each matching 6 bases. The sequence was collected from an adult with rheumatoid arthritis. Sequenced: CD8+ T cells sorted from blood. DNA for the CDR3: TGTGCCAGCTCCGGTCGGGGGCGCGAGCAGTACTTC. As protein: CASSGRGREQYF.